A selection of T cell receptor beta chains follows, all from one sample in a study of cytomegalovirus exposure and HLA in healthy donors. The assay was immunoSEQ multiplex PCR, and TCRdb's table has in-frame clones only and misses some. The sample carries about 140,000 clones, almost 80% recorded once. Sequencing was carried out using PBMCs. The source is a man aged 18 to 29 in good health and CMV-seronegative. The CDR3 runs from the conserved cysteine through the conserved F or W. D genes are given only for firm matches. The size entry is marked missing in some rows and otherwise reads once, few, many or a size class.

v_gene	d_gene	abundance	j_gene	CDR3aa	CDR3nt
TRBV6-1	TRBD1	once	TRBJ1-5	CASSDLWTGGNQPQHF	TGTGCCAGCAGTGACCTATGGACAGGGGGCAATCAGCCCCAGCATTTT
TRBV6-1	NA	few	TRBJ2-1	CASSRGQYNEQFF	TGTGCCAGCAGTCGAGGACAGTACAATGAGCAGTTCTTC
TRBV9	NA	NA	TRBJ2-1	CASSVRSDEQFF	TGTGCCAGCAGCGTAAGGAGCGATGAGCAGTTCTTC
TRBV4-3	TRBD1	NA	TRBJ1-2	CASSDTGTGYGYTF	TGCGCCAGCAGCGATACCGGGACAGGGTATGGCTACACCTTC
TRBV5-6	TRBD1	few	TRBJ1-1	CASSWTGGRTEAFF	TGTGCCAGCAGCTGGACAGGGGGTCGGACTGAAGCTTTCTTT
TRBV9	TRBD1	NA	TRBJ2-2	CATRTGMNTGELFF	TGTGCCACTAGGACAGGGATGAACACCGGGGAGCTGTTTTTT
TRBV7-9	NA	NA	TRBJ1-1	CSSSSEGARAFF	TGTTCCAGCAGCTCCGAAGGGGCCCGAGCTTTCTTT
TRBV18	NA	NA	TRBJ2-3	CASSPKMTPRGTDTQYF	TGTGCCAGCTCACCTAAAATGACCCCTCGGGGCACAGATACGCAGTATTTT
TRBV7-7	NA	few	TRBJ2-3	CASSLVPTDTQYF	TGTGCTAGCAGCTTAGTCCCAACAGATACGCAGTATTTT
TRBV30	NA	NA	TRBJ1-3	CAWSVSRDGNTIYF	TGTGCCTGGAGTGTGAGCAGGGATGGAAACACCATATATTTT
TRBV5-4	TRBD1	NA	TRBJ1-4	CASSQNRGGDEKLFF	TGTGCCAGCAGCCAAAACAGGGGTGGGGATGAAAAACTGTTTTTT
TRBV5-4	TRBD2	NA	TRBJ2-5	CASSASGGALETQYF	TGTGCCAGCAGCGCTAGCGGGGGGGCCTTAGAGACCCAGTACTTC
TRBV7-9	NA	few	TRBJ1-4	CASSLYYEKLFF	TGTGCCAGCAGCTTATATTATGAAAAACTGTTTTTT
TRBV19	TRBD1	NA	TRBJ2-3	CASSLRTGSTDTQYF	TGTGCCAGTAGCCTTCGGACAGGCAGCACAGATACGCAGTATTTT
TRBV7-9	NA	NA	TRBJ2-3	CASSSQGLDTQYF	TGTGCCAGCAGCTCACAGGGATTAGATACGCAGTATTTT
TRBV7-9	NA	NA	TRBJ1-1	CASSSTGWTEAFF	TGTGCCAGCAGCAGTACAGGGTGGACTGAAGCTTTCTTT
TRBV19	NA	NA	TRBJ1-4	CASRKGQPTNEKLFF	TGTGCCAGTAGGAAAGGACAGCCAACTAATGAAAAACTGTTTTTT
TRBV7-9	TRBD2	NA	TRBJ2-2	CASSGRLAVGELFF	TGTGCCAGCAGCGGGAGACTAGCTGTCGGGGAGCTGTTTTTT
TRBV7-8	TRBD1	once	TRBJ1-2	CASSLGGQGYGYTF	TGTGCCAGCAGCTTGGGCGGACAGGGCTATGGCTACACCTTC
TRBV7-9	NA	few	TRBJ2-2	CASSSNSNTGELFF	TGTGCCAGCAGCTCAAACTCTAACACCGGGGAGCTGTTTTTT
TRBV6-5	NA	NA	TRBJ1-1	CASRNQGFGTEAFF	TGTGCCAGCAGGAATCAGGGGTTTGGGACTGAAGCTTTCTTT
TRBV5-5	TRBD1	NA	TRBJ2-5	CASSSQGVGDETQYF	TGTGCCAGCAGCTCCCAGGGGGTTGGGGATGAGACCCAGTACTTC
TRBV12-5	NA	NA	TRBJ1-1	CASGLVTLPELPRMNTEAFF	TGTGCTAGTGGTTTGGTGACATTACCGGAACTCCCCCGTATGAACACTGAAGCTTTCTTT
TRBV29-1	TRBD1	few	TRBJ1-1	CSALTGRSEAFF	TGCAGCGCTTTGACAGGGCGATCGGAAGCTTTCTTT
TRBV18	NA	NA	TRBJ1-1	CASSPTGRKMNTEAFF	TGTGCCAGCTCACCAACAGGGCGGAAAATGAACACTGAAGCTTTCTTT
TRBV9	NA	NA	TRBJ2-1	CASSVGSASIDEQFF	TGTGCCAGCAGCGTAGGTTCGGCTAGTATAGATGAGCAGTTCTTC
TRBV2	NA	few	TRBJ1-4	CASSERGSGEKLFF	TGTGCCAGCAGTGAGCGGGGTTCAGGTGAAAAACTGTTTTTT
TRBV5-1	TRBD2	NA	TRBJ2-1	CASSPGGASSYNEQFF	TGCGCCAGCAGCCCCGGGGGGGCCAGCTCCTACAATGAGCAGTTCTTC
TRBV5-6	NA	NA	TRBJ1-1	CASSPFPNTEAFF	TGTGCCAGCAGCCCTTTCCCGAACACTGAAGCTTTCTTT
TRBV9	TRBD2	NA	TRBJ2-1	CASSVVSSGGAEQFF	TGTGCCAGCAGCGTAGTGTCTAGCGGAGGGGCTGAGCAGTTCTTC
TRBV5-6	NA	NA	TRBJ2-5	CASSVRQLHQETQYF	TGTGCCAGCAGCGTCCGACAGTTACATCAAGAGACCCAGTACTTC
TRBV2	NA	NA	TRBJ1-1	CASSSQGSDTEAFF	TGTGCCAGCAGTTCTCAGGGGTCGGACACTGAAGCTTTCTTT
TRBV5-4	TRBD2	NA	TRBJ2-5	CASSLGTSGGLDSETQYF	TGTGCCAGCAGCTTGGGGACTAGCGGGGGGCTTGACTCTGAGACCCAGTACTTC
TRBV9	NA	NA	TRBJ1-3	CASSVDGGAGNTIYF	TGTGCCAGCAGCGTAGATGGAGGGGCTGGAAACACCATATATTTT
TRBV18	TRBD1	NA	TRBJ1-1	CASSDRGLFMNTEAFF	TGTGCCAGCTCCGACAGGGGGCTATTTATGAACACTGAAGCTTTCTTT
TRBV13	NA	NA	TRBJ1-4	CASSFGGQGEKLFF	TGTGCCAGCAGCTTCGGTGGGCAAGGTGAAAAACTGTTTTTT
TRBV27	TRBD1	NA	TRBJ1-1	CASSPTGGMNTEAFF	TGTGCCAGCAGTCCGACAGGGGGAATGAACACTGAAGCTTTCTTT
TRBV5-1	TRBD1	NA	TRBJ1-2	CASSMRQGLIKGYTF	TGCGCCAGCAGCATGAGACAGGGGCTGATTAAGGGCTACACCTTC
TRBV11-1	NA	NA	TRBJ1-1	CASSLVMAANTEAFF	TGTGCCAGCAGCTTAGTAATGGCGGCGAACACTGAAGCTTTCTTT
TRBV7-2	NA	NA	TRBJ2-2	CASSLSGGVIGELFF	TGTGCCAGCAGCTTATCGGGGGGCGTTATTGGGGAGCTGTTTTTT
TRBV29-1	TRBD2	few	TRBJ2-7	CSVGAGLGQYF	TGCAGCGTTGGAGCAGGACTAGGTCAGTACTTC
TRBV30	NA	NA	TRBJ1-2	CAWNPTGPYGYTF	TGTGCCTGGAACCCCACAGGGCCCTATGGCTACACCTTC
TRBV19	NA	NA	TRBJ1-1	CASSPGTSNTEAFF	TGTGCCAGTAGTCCCGGGACATCGAACACTGAAGCTTTCTTT
TRBV19	TRBD2	NA	TRBJ2-5	CASSVAGSQETQYF	TGTGCCAGTAGCGTAGCGGGGAGTCAAGAGACCCAGTACTTC